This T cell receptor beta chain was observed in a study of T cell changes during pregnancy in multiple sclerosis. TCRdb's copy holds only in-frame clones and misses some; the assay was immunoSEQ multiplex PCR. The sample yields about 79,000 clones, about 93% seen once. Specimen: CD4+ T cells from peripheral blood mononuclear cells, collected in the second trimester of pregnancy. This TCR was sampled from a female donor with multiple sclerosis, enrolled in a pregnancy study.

The CDR3 loop reads CASSQQGRSGAFF. The CDR3 DNA sequence: TGCGCCAGCAGTCAACAGGGTCGCTCAGGGGCTTTCTTT. The rearrangement joins TRBV4-1 to TRBJ1-1; D might be TRBD1 (6 bases). Germline V CDR1 and CDR2: MGHRA, YSYEKL. V was cut by 6 bases and J by 11 bases, with 19 bases left in between. This CDR3 spans 13 amino acids.